The rows below give T cell receptor beta chains drawn from one sample of a study of control samples from healthy donors and cancer patients. Sequenced by immunoSEQ multiplex PCR; TCRdb stores in-frame clones only, minus some. Here the sample spans over 200,000 clones, roughly 87% being singletons. Sequenced material: PBMCs. The receptors come from a woman aged 55-70 years with lung cancer. Each CDR3 is given with its conserved first and last residue. Each record gives: J gene, V gene, clone size, D gene, CDR3 DNA, CDR3 protein. D genes are given only for firm matches. The listing skips clone size in some rows; elsewhere it reads once, few, many or a size class.

TRBJ1-6,TRBV11-2,few,.,TGTGCCAGCAGCTTAGACGGGCCAGGAAGCTCCTATAATTCACCCCTCCACTTT,CASSLDGPGSSYNSPLHF
TRBJ1-2,TRBV19,once,.,TGTGCCAGTAGTACGGGGGGCATTATAGGGTATGGCTACACCTTC,CASSTGGIIGYGYTF
TRBJ2-2,TRBV6-5,once,TRBD1,TGTGCCAGCAGTTGGGGACAGAGGAACATCGGGGAGCTGTTTTTT,CASSWGQRNIGELFF
TRBJ1-2,TRBV11-2,.,.,TGTGCCAGCAGCTCTCTTACGGGGTCAATCTATGGCTACACCTTC,CASSSLTGSIYGYTF
TRBJ2-2,TRBV7-9,.,.,TGTGCCAGCAGCCTGACGCGCGCCGGGGAGCTGTTTTTT,CASSLTRAGELFF
TRBJ1-1,TRBV6-5,.,TRBD1,TGTGCCAGCAGTCCCGGGACAGTAATGAACACTGAAGCTTTCTTT,CASSPGTVMNTEAFF
TRBJ1-5,TRBV5-5,.,.,TGTGCCAGCAGCTTGTCTGTAGGGGGAGGAGGTCAGCCCCAGCATTTT,CASSLSVGGGGQPQHF
TRBJ1-5,TRBV19,once,TRBD1,TGTGCCAGTAGTAGTTTGGCAGGGGGCGATCAGCCCCAGCATTTT,CASSSLAGGDQPQHF
TRBJ1-2,TRBV19,.,.,TGTGCCAGTAGTATAATCCAGGGCGATGGCTACACCTTC,CASSIIQGDGYTF
TRBJ2-7,TRBV27,.,.,TGTGCCAGCAGTTTTTTCCCGGACTCCTACGAGCAGTACTTC,CASSFFPDSYEQYF
TRBJ2-7,TRBV7-9,.,TRBD1,TGTGCCAGCAGCTTTGGTCAGGGGGCGTCGCAGTACTTC,CASSFGQGASQYF
TRBJ1-3,TRBV19,.,.,TGTGCCAGTAGTACCGCTAGACTCTCTGGAAACACCATATATTTT,CASSTARLSGNTIYF
TRBJ2-4,TRBV6-1,once,.,TGTGCCAGCAGTGAATCCAGGTGGGGCAAAAACATTCAGTACTTC,CASSESRWGKNIQYF
TRBJ2-7,TRBV10-2,.,TRBD2,TGCGCCAGCAGGCCCCCAATAGCGGGGGTCACCTACGAGCAGTACTTC,CASRPPIAGVTYEQYF
TRBJ1-2,TRBV3-1/TRBV3-2,.,.,TGTGCCAGCAGCCAAGCCCCGGATTCACGTTACGGCTACACCTTC,CASSQAPDSRYGYTF
TRBJ2-1,TRBV30,.,TRBD2,TGTGCCTGGAGACAGACTAGCGGGAGCCACAATGAGCAGTTCTTC,CAWRQTSGSHNEQFF
TRBJ1-5,TRBV27,.,.,TGTGCCAGCAGGCTTGCCGGTCCGGCAATGAATCAGCCCCAGCATTTT,CASRLAGPAMNQPQHF
TRBJ1-4,TRBV28,.,TRBD1,TGTGCCAGCAGCTGGACAGGGGCGAAACTGTTTTTT,CASSWTGAKLFF
TRBJ2-5,TRBV9,.,.,TGTGCCAGCAGCGTCTTCGGCGGGGTCCAAGAGACCCAGTACTTC,CASSVFGGVQETQYF
TRBJ1-1,TRBV30,.,.,TGTGCCTGGAGAGGGTTAGGAACTGAAGCTTTCTTT,CAWRGLGTEAFF
TRBJ1-2,TRBV28,once,.,TGTGCCAGCAGCCTACGGAGCTATGGCTACACCTTC,CASSLRSYGYTF
TRBJ2-7,TRBV5-6,.,.,TGTGCCAGCAGCCTATACGGGGCCCAATCCTACGAGCAGTACTTC,CASSLYGAQSYEQYF
TRBJ2-1,TRBV18,.,.,TGTGCCAGCTCACCCAAGGTTGAGCAGTTCTTC,CASSPKVEQFF
TRBJ2-5,TRBV6-5,.,.,TGTGCCAGCAGCGTCGGGGGGCGAGAGACCCAGTACTTC,CASSVGGRETQYF